The rows below give T cell receptor beta chains drawn from one sample of a study of cytomegalovirus exposure and HLA in healthy donors. TCRdb keeps only in-frame clones here, not all; method: immunoSEQ multiplex PCR. The data show fewer than 80,000 clones, 96% seen once. Source material: PBMCs. These receptor sequences come from a woman aged 18-29 years in good health and CMV-seropositive. The CDR3 runs from the conserved cysteine through the conserved F or W. Not every row has a clone size; where given, it reads once, few, many or a size class.

clone_size,v_call,cdr3_aa
-,TRBV4-1,CASSPWTSGRYEQYF
-,TRBV4-1,CASSHGSLAGTGELFF
-,TRBV28,CASYDSPTGSTGELFF
once,TRBV4-1,CASSRLAGGPGYEQYF
-,TRBV4-1,CASSQGASSYNEQFF
-,TRBV6-6,CASRFGGGANYGYTF
-,TRBV19,CASSPGTSGWGEQFF
-,TRBV10-2,CASSEGQSEQFF
-,TRBV6-6,CASSTRDNSYEQYF
once,TRBV4-1,CASSQGEGTYNEQFF
few,TRBV6-1,CASKRKNEQYF
-,TRBV19,CASTADGGLGQTTQYF
once,TRBV2,CASSTRRLAGGNEQFF
-,TRBV9,CASSVDRGSYEQYF
-,TRBV7-9,CASSLGWYGASGANVLTF
-,TRBV5-5,CASSLTGATGELFF
-,TRBV27,CASSSPSGSPYNEQFF
-,TRBV25-1,CASSPSTGGQYNEQFF
-,TRBV6-5,CASSYGVGRVTDTQYF
-,TRBV4-3,CASSQDLGVGTEAFF
-,TRBV7-9,CASSVNTIYF
once,TRBV6-4,CASSAGGTDTQYF
-,TRBV28,CASSLFGGIAHYNEQFF
-,TRBV5-1,CASSLGTGNNEQFF
-,TRBV5-1,CASSLAGGPLEPQHF
-,TRBV4-3,CASSQDEFSGNTIYF
once,TRBV4-3,CASSQDAGPNEKLFF
-,TRBV7-9,CASSISGQGATEAFF
-,TRBV7-9,CASSAAGGVETQYF
-,TRBV7-2,CASSRERRPTHEQFF
once,TRBV28,CATSGNTIYF
-,TRBV11-2,CASSPRGDRFWEQYF
-,TRBV4-1,CASSQEKLAGFEQYF
-,TRBV7-3,CASSQMTGSSYNEQFF
-,TRBV28,CASSLYRDTVSSGANVLTF
-,TRBV27,CASSFLSGRGSYNEQFF
-,TRBV5-4,CASHSGGVALSSYEQYF
-,TRBV5-6,CASSLVRGKGRAFF
-,TRBV6-4,CASSEPGGPSYEQYF
-,TRBV30,CAWSGTNNQPQHF
-,TRBV28,CASSLDRAYEQYF
-,TRBV7-9,CASSFAYDQETQYF
-,TRBV9,CASSEGSGRSYNEQFF
-,TRBV4-3,CASSQTFAGISYEQYF
-,TRBV7-8,CASREPGTANQETQYF
-,TRBV4-1,CASRLEGQRGNIQYF
-,TRBV27,CASSPQGIEQYF
-,TRBV21-1,CASSNRTSRPYNEQFF
-,TRBV7-9,CASSLVGGEKLFF
-,TRBV18,CASSLTQVQANVLTF
-,TRBV18,CASSREDGVGTGELFF
-,TRBV30,CAWSVFDEQYF
-,TRBV16,CASSHFRTSGEQFF
-,TRBV2,CASKGTGKGNTEAFF
-,TRBV11-2,CASNLLAGSYNEQFF